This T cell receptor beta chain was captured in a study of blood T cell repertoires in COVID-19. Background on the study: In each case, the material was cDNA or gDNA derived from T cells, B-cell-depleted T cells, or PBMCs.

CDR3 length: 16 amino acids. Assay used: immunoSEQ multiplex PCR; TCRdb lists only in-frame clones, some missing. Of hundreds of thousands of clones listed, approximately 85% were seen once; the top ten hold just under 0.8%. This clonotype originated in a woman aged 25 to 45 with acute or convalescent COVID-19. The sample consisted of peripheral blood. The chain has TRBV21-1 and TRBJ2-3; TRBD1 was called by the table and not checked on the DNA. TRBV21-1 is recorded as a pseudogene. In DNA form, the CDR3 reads TGTGCCAGCAGCAAAGATGAGGACAGGGCCACAGATACGCAGTATTTT. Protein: CASSKDEDRATDTQYF.